This record covers a single T cell receptor (beta chain). As yet, its antigen is unknown. The data are from a study of radiation and T cells in renal cell carcinoma. The study's findings and limits: From baseline, blood top tumor clonotypes peaked at 2 weeks post-radiation.

Using immunoSEQ multiplex PCR, the repertoire was profiled, and TCRdb retains in-frame clones only, with some absent. The table shows about 150,000 clones, with less than 90% occurring only once. This CDR3 contains 19 residues. J lost 0 bases, V lost 4 bases, and 15 bases had no gene match. Germline loops: CDR1 SGHRS, CDR2 YFSETQ. Time point specified: blood 4 weeks post-SBRT, at nephrectomy. Described treatment: 15 Gy SBRT to primary tumor, nephrectomy 4 weeks later. The TCR originated in a woman between 50 and 59 years old with renal cell carcinoma. Material: blood, obtained from a patient whose treatment included radiotherapy and nephrectomy. This sequence joins TRBV5-1 and TRBJ2-7; 11 bases line up with TRBD2. The CDR3 region is CASSGPGLAEIRSSYEQYF. CDR3 DNA sequence: TGCGCCAGCAGCGGACCGGGACTAGCGGAAATTAGAAGCTCCTACGAGCAGTACTTC. The variable domain in full, completed from reference TRBV5-1 and TRBJ2-7, reads KAGVTQTPRYLIKTRGQQVTLSCSPISGHRSVSWYQQTPGQGLQFLFEYFSETQRNKGNFPGRFSGRQFSNSRSEMNVSTLELGDSALYLCASSGPGLAEIRSSYEQYFGPGTRLTVT.